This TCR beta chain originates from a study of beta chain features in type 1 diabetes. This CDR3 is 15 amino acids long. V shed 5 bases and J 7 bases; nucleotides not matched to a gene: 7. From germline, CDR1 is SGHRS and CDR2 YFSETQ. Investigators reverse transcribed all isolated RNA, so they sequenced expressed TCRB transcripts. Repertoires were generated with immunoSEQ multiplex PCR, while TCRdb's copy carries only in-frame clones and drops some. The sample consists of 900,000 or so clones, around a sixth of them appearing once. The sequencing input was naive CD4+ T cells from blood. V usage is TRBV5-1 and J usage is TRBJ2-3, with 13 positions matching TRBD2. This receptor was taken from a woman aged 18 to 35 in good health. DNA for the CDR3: TGCGCCAGCAGTACCGGGACTAGCGGGACATATACGCAGTATTTT. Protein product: CASSTGTSGTYTQYF. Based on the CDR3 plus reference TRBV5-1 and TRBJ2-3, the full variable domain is KAGVTQTPRYLIKTRGQQVTLSCSPISGHRSVSWYQQTPGQGLQFLFEYFSETQRNKGNFPGRFSGRQFSNSRSEMNVSTLELGDSALYLCASSTGTSGTYTQYFGPGTRLTVL.